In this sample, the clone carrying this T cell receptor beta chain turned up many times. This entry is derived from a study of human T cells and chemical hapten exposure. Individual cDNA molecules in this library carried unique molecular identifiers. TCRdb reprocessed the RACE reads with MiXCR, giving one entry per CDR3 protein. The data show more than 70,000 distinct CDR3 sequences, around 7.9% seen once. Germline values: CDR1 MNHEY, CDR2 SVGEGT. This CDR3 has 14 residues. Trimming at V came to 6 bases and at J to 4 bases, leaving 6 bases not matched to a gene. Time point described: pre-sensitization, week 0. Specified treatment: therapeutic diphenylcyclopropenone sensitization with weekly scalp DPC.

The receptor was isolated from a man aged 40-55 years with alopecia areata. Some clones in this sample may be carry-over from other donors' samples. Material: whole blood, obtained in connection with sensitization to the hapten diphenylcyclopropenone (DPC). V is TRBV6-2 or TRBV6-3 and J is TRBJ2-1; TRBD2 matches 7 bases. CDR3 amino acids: CASSPWGGYNEQFF. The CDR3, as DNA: TGTGCCAGCAGCCCCTGGGGGGGGTACAATGAGCAGTTCTTC.